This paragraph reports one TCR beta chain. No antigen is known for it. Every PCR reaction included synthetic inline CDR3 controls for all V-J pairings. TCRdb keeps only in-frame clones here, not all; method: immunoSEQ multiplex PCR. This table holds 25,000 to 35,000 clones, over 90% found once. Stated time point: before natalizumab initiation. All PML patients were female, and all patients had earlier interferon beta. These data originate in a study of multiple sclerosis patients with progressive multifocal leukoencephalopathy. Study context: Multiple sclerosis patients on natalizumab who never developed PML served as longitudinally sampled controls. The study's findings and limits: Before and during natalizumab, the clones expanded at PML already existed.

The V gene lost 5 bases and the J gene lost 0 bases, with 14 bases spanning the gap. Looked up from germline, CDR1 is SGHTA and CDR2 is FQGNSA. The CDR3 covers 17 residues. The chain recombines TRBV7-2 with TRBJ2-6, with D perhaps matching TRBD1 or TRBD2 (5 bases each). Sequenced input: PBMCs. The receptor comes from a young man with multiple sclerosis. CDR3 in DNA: TGTGCCAGCAGCCAGAGGGGTGGGGCCTCTGGGGCCAACGTCCTGACTTTC. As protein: CASSQRGGASGANVLTF.